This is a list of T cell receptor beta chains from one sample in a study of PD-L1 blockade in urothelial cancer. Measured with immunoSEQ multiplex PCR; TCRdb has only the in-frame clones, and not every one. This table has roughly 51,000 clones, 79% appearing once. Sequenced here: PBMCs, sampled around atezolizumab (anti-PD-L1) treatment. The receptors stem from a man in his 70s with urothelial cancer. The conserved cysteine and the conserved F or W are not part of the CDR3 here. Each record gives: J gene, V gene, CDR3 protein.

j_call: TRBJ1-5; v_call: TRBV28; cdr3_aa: ASRRDNQPQH
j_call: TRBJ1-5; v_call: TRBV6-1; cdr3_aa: ASSEYSNQPQH
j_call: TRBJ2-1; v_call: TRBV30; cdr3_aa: ALSGDIIYEQF
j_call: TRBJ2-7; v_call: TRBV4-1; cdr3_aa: ASSLGSATYEQY
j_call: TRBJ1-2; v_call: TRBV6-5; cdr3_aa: ASSYSGDYGYT
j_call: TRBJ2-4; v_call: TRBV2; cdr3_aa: ASSRVVTGEDIQY
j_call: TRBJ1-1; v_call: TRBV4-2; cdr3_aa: ASSQALLDRGPRAF
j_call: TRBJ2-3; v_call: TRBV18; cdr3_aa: ASSPQSALSTDTQY
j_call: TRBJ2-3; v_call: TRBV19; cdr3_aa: ASRLGQGTDTQY
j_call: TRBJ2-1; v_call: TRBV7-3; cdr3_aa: ASSPGTGGINEQF
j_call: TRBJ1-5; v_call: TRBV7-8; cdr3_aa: ASSQRRGQGRNQPQH
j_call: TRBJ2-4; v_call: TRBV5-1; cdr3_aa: ASSTPLAGNIQY
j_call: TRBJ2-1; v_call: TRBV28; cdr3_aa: ASSPPKSMAYNEQF
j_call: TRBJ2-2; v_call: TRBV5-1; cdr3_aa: ASSFGGTNTGELF
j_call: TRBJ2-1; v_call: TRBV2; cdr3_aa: ASSVGLNNEQF
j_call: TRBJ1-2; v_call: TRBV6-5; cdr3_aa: ASSYSDSNYGYT
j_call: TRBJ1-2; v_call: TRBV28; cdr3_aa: ANSPAAANYGYT
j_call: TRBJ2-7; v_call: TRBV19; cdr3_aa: ASSKTLLGYEQY
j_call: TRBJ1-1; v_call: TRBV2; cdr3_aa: ASNLQGALVPEAF
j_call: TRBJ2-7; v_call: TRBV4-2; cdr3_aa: ASSQERVAYEQY
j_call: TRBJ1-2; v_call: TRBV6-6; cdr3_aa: ASSYSNNYGYT
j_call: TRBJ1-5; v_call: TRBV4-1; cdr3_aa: ASSQGLWQGSQPQH
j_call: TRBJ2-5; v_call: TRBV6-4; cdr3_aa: ASSDSSGGEQETQY
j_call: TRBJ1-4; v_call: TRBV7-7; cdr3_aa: ASSFVLTNEKLF
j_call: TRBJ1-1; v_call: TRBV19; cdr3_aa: ASSISVNTEAF
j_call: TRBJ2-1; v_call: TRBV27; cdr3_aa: ASSTPRIAGGLGNEQF
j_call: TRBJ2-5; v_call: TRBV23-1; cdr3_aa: ASIQREAFQETQY
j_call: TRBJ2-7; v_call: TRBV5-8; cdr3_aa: ASSVEGQPSYEQY
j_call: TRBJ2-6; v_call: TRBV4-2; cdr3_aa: ASSPGSINVLT
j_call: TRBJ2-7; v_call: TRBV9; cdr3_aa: ASSVGGSSYEQY
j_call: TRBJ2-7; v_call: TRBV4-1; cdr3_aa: ASSQVSDRNYEQY
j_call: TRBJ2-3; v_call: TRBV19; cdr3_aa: ASSISAEEGVDTQY
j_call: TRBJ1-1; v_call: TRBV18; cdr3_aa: ASSPAGGVPEAF
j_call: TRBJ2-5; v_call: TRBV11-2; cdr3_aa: ASSDWDGTVETQY
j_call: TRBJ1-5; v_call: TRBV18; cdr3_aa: ASSPGQGNQPQH
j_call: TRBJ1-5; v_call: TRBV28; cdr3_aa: ASSFRGGDQPQH
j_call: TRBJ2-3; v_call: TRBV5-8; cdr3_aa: ASSRISGRATDTQY
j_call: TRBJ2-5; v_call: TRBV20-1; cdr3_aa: SCEGKGAQY
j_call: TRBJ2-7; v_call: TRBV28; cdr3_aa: ASSFIGVGLSYEQY
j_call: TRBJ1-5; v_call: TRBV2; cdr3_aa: ASSERGQGNQPQH
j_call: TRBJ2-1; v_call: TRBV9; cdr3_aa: ASSVEMGHSYNEQF
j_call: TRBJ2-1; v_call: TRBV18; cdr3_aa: ASSPFPILAGGRNEQF
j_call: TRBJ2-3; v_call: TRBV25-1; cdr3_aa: ASEREDTQY
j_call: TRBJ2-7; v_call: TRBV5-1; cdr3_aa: ASSSGQGGSYEQY
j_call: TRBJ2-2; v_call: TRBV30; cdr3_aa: AWSELDRGTTGELF